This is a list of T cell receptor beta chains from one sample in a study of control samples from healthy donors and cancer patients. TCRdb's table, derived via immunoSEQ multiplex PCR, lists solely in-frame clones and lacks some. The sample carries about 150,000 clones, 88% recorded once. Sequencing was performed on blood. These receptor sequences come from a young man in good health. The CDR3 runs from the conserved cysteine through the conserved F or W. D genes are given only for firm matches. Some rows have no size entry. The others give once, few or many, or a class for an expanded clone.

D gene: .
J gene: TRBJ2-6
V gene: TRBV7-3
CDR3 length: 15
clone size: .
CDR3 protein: CASSSPGSGANVLTF
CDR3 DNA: TGTGCCAGCAGCTCCCCGGGCTCTGGGGCCAACGTCCTGACTTTC

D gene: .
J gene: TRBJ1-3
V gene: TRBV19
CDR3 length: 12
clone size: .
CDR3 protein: CASNPDTGTIYF
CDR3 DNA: TGTGCCAGTAATCCGGATACGGGGACCATATATTTT

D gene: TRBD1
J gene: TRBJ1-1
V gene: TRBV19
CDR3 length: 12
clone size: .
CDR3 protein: CASSPQGSEAFF
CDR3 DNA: TGTGCCAGTAGTCCACAGGGGAGTGAAGCTTTCTTT

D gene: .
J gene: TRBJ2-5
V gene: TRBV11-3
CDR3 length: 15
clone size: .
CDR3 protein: CASSLRGAREETQYF
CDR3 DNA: TGTGCCAGCAGCCTCCGCGGGGCGCGGGAAGAGACCCAGTACTTC

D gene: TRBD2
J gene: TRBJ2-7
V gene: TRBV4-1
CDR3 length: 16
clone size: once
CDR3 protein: CASSQDTASGGGEQYF
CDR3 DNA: TGCGCCAGCAGCCAAGATACGGCTAGCGGGGGGGGCGAGCAGTACTTC

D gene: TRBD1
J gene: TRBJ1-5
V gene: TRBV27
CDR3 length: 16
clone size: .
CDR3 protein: CASSPIGQGRGQPQHF
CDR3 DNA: TGTGCCAGCAGTCCTATAGGACAGGGGCGGGGTCAGCCCCAGCATTTT

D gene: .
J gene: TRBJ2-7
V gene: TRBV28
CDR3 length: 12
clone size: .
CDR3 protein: CASSFVDYEQYF
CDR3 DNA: TGTGCCAGCAGTTTCGTCGACTACGAGCAGTACTTC

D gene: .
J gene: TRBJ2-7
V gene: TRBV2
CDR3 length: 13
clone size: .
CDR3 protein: CASTTPQGYEQYF
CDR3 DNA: TGTGCCAGCACCACCCCACAGGGCTACGAGCAGTACTTC

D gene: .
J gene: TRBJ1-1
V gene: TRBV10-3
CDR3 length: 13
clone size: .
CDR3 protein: CAVAGDLNTEAFF
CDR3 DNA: TGTGCCGTGGCAGGGGACTTGAACACTGAAGCTTTCTTT

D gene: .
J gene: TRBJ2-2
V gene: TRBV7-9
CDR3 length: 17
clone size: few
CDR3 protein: CASSFDPREAVPGELFF
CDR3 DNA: TGTGCCAGCAGCTTCGATCCCAGGGAAGCGGTACCCGGGGAGCTGTTTTTT

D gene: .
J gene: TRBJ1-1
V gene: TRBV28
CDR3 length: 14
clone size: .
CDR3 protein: CASSSPGGETEAFF
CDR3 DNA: TGTGCCAGCAGTTCGCCGGGAGGGGAAACTGAAGCTTTCTTT

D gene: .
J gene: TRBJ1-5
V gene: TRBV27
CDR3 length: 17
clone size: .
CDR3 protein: CASSPRPFRTINQPQHF
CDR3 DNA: TGTGCCAGCAGTCCGCGCCCATTTCGGACGATAAATCAGCCCCAGCATTTT

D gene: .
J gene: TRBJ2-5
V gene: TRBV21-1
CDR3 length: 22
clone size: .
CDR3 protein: CASSNRTLDPTPRLAGVETQYF
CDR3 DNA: TGTGCCAGCAGCAACAGAACGCTCGACCCTACGCCGAGACTAGCGGGGGTGGAGACCCAGTACTTC

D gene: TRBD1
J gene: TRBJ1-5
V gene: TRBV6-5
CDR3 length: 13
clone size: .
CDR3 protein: CASGTGGNQPQHF
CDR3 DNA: TGTGCCAGCGGGACAGGGGGCAATCAGCCCCAGCATTTT

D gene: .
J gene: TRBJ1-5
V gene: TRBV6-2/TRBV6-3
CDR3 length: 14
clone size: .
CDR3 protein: CASSDTTSNQPQHF
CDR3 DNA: TGTGCCAGCAGTGACACTACTAGCAATCAGCCCCAGCATTTT

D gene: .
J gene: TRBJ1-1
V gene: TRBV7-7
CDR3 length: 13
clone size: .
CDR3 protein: CASSLVRNTEAFF
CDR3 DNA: TGTGCCAGCAGCTTAGTCCGGAACACTGAAGCTTTCTTT

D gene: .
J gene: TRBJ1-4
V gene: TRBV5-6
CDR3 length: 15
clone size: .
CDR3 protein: CASSSYSGAIEKLFF
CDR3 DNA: TGTGCCAGCAGCTCCTATAGTGGGGCGATTGAAAAACTGTTTTTT

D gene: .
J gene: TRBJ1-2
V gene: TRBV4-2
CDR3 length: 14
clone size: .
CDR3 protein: CASSPPGRRSGYTF
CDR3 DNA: TGTGCCAGCAGCCCCCCCGGGAGGCGATCTGGCTACACCTTC

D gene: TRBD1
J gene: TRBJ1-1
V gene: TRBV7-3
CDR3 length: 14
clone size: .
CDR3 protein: CASSLEGADTEAFF
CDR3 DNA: TGTGCCAGCAGCTTAGAGGGGGCCGACACTGAAGCTTTCTTT

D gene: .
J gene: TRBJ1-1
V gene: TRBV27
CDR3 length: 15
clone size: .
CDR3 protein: CASSLSRDMGTEAFF
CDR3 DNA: TGTGCCAGCAGTTTATCGAGGGACATGGGGACTGAAGCTTTCTTT

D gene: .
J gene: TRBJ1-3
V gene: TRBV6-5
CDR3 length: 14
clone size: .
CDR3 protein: CASSYRFSGNTIYF
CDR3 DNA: TGTGCCAGCAGTTACAGGTTCTCTGGAAACACCATATATTTT

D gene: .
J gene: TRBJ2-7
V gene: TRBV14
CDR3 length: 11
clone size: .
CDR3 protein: CASSSGYEQYF
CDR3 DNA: TGTGCCAGCTCATCCGGCTACGAGCAGTACTTC

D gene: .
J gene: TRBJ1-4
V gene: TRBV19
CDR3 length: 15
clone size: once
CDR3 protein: CASSGAGATNEKLFF
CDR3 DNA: TGTGCCAGTAGTGGGGCAGGGGCAACTAATGAAAAACTGTTTTTT

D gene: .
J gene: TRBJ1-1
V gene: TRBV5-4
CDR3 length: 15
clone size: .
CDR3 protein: CASSLDGQSGTEAFF
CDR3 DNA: TGTGCCAGCAGCTTAGACGGACAGAGCGGTACCGAAGCTTTCTTT

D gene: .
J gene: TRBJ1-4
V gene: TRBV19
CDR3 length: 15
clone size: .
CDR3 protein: CASANRGTTNEKLFF
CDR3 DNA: TGTGCCAGCGCGAACCGGGGGACAACTAATGAAAAACTGTTTTTT

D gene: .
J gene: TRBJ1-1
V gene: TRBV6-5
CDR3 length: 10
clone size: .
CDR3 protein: CASGASEAFF
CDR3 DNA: TGTGCCAGCGGGGCATCTGAAGCTTTCTTT

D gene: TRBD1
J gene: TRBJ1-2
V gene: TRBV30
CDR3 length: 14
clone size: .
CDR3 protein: CAWTADRGNYGYTF
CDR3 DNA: TGTGCCTGGACCGCGGACAGGGGCAATTATGGCTACACCTTC

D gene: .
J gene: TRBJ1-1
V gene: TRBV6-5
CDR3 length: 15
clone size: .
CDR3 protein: CASSYGGARGAEAFF
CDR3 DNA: TGTGCCAGCAGTTACGGGGGCGCGAGGGGGGCTGAAGCTTTCTTT

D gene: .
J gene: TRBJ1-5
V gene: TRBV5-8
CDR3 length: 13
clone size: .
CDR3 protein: CASSLGSNQPQHF
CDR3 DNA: TGTGCCAGCAGCTTGGGGAGCAATCAGCCCCAGCATTTT

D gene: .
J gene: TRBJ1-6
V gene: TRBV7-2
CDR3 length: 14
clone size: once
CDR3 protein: CASSSQGFQSPLHF
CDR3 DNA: TGTGCCAGCAGCTCACAGGGTTTTCAATCACCCCTCCACTTT

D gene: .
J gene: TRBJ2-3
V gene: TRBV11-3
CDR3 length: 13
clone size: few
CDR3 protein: CASSLGAADTQYF
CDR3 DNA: TGTGCCAGCAGCTTGGGCGCCGCAGATACGCAGTATTTT

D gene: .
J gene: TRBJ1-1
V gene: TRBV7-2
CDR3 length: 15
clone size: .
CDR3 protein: CASIPTGQRNTEAFF
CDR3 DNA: TGTGCCAGCATCCCTACGGGACAAAGGAACACTGAAGCTTTCTTT

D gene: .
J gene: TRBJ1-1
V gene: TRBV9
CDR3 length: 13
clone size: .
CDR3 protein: CASSAPPFTEAFF
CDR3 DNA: TGTGCCAGCAGCGCCCCCCCCTTTACTGAAGCTTTCTTT

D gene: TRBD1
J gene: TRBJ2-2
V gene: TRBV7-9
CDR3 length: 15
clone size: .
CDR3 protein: CASSLATGGTGELFF
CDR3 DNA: TGTGCCAGCAGCTTAGCGACAGGGGGCACCGGGGAGCTGTTTTTT

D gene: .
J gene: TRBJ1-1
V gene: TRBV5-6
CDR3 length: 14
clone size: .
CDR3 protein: CASSHGRTLLTAFF
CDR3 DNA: TGTGCCAGCAGTCACGGACGTACCCTCCTGACAGCTTTCTTT

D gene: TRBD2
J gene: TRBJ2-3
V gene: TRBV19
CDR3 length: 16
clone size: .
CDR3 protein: CASSDGTSGFTDTQYF
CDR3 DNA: TGTGCCAGTAGTGATGGGACTAGCGGGTTCACAGATACGCAGTATTTT

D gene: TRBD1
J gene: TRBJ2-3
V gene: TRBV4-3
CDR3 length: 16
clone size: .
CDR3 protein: CASSQEWTGVLDTQYF
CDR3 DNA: TGCGCCAGCAGCCAAGAATGGACAGGGGTATTAGATACGCAGTATTTT

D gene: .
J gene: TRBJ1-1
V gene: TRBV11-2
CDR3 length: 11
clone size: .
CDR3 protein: CASSSNTEAFF
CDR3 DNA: TGTGCCAGCAGCTCGAACACTGAAGCTTTCTTT

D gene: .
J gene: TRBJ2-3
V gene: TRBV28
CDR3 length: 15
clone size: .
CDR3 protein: CASALGDSPTNTQYF
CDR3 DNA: TGTGCCAGCGCCCTTGGCGATAGCCCGACAAATACGCAGTATTTT

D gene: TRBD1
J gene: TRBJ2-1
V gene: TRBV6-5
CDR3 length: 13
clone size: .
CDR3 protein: CASSYRQGNEQFF
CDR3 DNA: TGTGCCAGCAGTTACCGACAGGGGAATGAGCAGTTCTTC

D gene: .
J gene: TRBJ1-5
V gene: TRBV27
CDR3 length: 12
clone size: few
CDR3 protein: CASSLRGQPQHF
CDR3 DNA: TGTGCCAGCAGTTTGAGGGGGCAGCCCCAGCATTTT

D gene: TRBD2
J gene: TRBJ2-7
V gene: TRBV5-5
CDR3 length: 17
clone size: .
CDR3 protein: CASILQVSSGGAGEQYF
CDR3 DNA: TGTGCCAGCATTCTCCAAGTCAGTAGCGGGGGGGCAGGCGAGCAGTACTTC